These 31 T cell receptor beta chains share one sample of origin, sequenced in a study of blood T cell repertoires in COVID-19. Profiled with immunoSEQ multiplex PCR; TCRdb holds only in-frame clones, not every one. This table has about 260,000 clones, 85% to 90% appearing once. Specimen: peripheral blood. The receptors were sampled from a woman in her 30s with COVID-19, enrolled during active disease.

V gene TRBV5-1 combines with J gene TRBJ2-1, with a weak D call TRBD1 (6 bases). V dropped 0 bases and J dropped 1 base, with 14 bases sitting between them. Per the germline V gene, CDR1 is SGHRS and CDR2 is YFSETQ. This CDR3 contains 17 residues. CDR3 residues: CASSLGLTGNSYNEQFF. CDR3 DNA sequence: TGCGCCAGCAGCTTGGGCCTCACAGGGAATTCCTACAATGAGCAGTTCTTC.

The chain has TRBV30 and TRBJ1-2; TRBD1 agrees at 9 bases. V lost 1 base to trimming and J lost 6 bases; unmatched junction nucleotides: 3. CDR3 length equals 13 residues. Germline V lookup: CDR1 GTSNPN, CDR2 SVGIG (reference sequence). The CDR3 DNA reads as TGTGCCTGGAGTGGGGGACAGGGTCATGGCTACACCTTC. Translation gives CAWSGGQGHGYTF.

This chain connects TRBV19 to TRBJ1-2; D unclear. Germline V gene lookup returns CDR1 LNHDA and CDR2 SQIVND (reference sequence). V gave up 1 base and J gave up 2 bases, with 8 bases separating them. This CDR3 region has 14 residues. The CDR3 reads CASSIASANYGYTF. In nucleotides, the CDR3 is TGTGCCAGTAGTATAGCTTCAGCGAACTATGGCTACACCTTC.

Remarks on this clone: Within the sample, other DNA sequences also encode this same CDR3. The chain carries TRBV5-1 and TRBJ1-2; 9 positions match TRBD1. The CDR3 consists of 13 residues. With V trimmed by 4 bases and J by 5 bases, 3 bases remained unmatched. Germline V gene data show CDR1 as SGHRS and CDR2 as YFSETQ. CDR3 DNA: TGCGCCAGCAGCCTCGGGACAGGGTATGGCTACACCTTC. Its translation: CASSLGTGYGYTF.

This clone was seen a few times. The CDR3 here is CASSYSVHHGYEQYF. CDR3 nucleotide sequence: TGTGCCAGCAGTTACTCAGTTCACCACGGGTACGAGCAGTACTTC. The chain links TRBV6-6 to TRBJ2-7; no definite D call. The CDR3 totals 15 residues. Germline lookup yields CDR1 MNHNY and CDR2 SVGAGI (reference sequence). V lost 0 bases, J lost 4 bases, and 13 bases lay in between.

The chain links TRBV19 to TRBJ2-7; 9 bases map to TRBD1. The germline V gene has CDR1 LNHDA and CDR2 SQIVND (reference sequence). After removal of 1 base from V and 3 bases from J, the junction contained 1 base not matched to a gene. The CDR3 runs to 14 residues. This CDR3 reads CASSIATGGYEQYF. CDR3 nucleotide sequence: TGTGCCAGTAGTATAGCGACAGGGGGCTACGAGCAGTACTTC. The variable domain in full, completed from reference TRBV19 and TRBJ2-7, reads DGGITQSPKYLFRKEGQNVTLSCEQNLNHDAMYWYRQDPGQGLRLIYYSQIVNDFQKGDIAEGYSVSREKKESFPLTVTSAQKNPTAFYLCASSIATGGYEQYFGPGTRLTVT.

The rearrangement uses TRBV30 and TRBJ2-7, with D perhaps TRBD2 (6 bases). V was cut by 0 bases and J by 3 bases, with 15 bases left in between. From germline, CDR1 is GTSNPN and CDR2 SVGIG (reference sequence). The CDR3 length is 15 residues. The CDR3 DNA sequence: TGTGCCTGGAGTGTTTTGGGGTCGGGAGACTACGAGCAGTACTTC. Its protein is CAWSVLGSGDYEQYF.

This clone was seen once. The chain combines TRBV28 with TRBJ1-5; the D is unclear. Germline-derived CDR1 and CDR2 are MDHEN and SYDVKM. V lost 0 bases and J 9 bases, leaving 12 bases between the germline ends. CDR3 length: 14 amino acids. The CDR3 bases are TGTGCCAGCAGTTTATGGGTCGGAGCGGGGCCCCAGCATTTT. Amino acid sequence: CASSLWVGAGPQHF.

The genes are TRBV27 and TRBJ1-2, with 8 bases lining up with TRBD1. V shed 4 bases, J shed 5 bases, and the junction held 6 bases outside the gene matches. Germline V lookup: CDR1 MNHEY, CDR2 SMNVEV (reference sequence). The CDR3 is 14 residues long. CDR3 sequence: CASSSSGGVYGYTF. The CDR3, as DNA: TGTGCCAGCAGTTCGTCAGGGGGCGTGTATGGCTACACCTTC.

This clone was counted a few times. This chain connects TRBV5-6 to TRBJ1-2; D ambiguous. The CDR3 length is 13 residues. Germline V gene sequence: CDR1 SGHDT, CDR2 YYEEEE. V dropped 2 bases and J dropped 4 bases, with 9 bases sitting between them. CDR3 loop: CASSFPATYGYTF. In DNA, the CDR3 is TGTGCCAGCAGCTTTCCAGCGACCTATGGCTACACCTTC. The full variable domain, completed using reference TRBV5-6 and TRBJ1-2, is DAGVTQSPTHLIKTRGQQVTLRCSPKSGHDTVSWYQQALGQGPQFIFQYYEEEERQRGNFPDRFSGHQFPNYSSELNVNALLLGDSALYLCASSFPATYGYTFGSGTRLTVV.

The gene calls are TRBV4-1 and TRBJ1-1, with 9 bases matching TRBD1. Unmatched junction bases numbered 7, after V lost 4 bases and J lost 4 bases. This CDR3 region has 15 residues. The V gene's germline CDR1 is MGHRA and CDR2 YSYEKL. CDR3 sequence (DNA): TGCGCCAGCAGCCGCACCCAGACAGGGGGCACTGAAGCTTTCTTT. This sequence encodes CASSRTQTGGTEAFF.

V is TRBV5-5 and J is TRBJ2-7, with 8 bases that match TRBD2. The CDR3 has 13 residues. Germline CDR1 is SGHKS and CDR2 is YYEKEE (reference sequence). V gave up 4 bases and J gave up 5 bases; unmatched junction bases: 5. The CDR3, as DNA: TGTGCCAGCAGCCGGGGACTAGTCGACGAGCAGTACTTC. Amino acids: CASSRGLVDEQYF.

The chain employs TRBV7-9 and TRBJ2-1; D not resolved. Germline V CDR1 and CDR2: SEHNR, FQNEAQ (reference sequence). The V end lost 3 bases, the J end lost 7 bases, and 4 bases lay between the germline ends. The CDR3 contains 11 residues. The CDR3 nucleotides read TGTGCCAGCAGCTTCCAGAATGAGCAGTTCTTC. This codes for CASSFQNEQFF.

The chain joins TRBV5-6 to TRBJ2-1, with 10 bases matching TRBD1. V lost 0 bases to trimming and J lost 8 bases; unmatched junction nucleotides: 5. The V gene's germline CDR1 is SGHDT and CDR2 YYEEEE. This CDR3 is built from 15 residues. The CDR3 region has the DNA TGTGCCAGCAGCTTGGTGGGACAGGGGAGGGATGAGCAGTTCTTC. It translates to CASSLVGQGRDEQFF. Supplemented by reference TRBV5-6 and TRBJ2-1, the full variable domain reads DAGVTQSPTHLIKTRGQQVTLRCSPKSGHDTVSWYQQALGQGPQFIFQYYEEEERQRGNFPDRFSGHQFPNYSSELNVNALLLGDSALYLCASSLVGQGRDEQFFGPGTRLTVL.

The CDR3 reads CAGPKRDTGELFF. In nucleotides, the CDR3 is TGCGCCGGGCCAAAGCGGGACACCGGGGAGCTGTTTTTT. V is TRBV4-1 and J is TRBJ2-2, with D maybe TRBD2 (6 bases). Germline CDR1 MGHRA, CDR2 YSYEKL. The CDR3 loop spans 13 amino acids. V lost 11 bases and J 3 bases, leaving 13 bases between the germline ends.

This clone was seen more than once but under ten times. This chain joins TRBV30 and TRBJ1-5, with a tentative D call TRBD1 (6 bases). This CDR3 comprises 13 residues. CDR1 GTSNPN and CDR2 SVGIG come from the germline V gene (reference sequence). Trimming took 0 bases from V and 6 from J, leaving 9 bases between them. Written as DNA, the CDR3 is TGTGCCTGGAGTGTTGGGGGCGGTCAGCCCCAGCATTTT. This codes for CAWSVGGGQPQHF.

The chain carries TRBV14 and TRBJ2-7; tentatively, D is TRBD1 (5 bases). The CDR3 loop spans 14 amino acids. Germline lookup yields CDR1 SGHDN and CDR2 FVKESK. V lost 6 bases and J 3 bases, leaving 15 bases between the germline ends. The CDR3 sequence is CASSTGYVGYEQYF. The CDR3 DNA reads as TGTGCCAGCAGTACAGGCTATGTCGGCTACGAGCAGTACTTC.

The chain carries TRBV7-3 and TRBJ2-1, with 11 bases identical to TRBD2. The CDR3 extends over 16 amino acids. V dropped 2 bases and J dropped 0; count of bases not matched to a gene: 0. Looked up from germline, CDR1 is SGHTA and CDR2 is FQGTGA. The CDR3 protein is CASSLGTSGSYNEQFF. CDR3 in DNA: TGTGCCAGCAGCTTAGGGACTAGCGGCTCCTACAATGAGCAGTTCTTC.

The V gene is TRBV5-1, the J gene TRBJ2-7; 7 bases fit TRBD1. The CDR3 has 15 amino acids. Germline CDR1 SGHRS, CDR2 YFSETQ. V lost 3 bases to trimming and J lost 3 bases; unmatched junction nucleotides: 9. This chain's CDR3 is CASSSTLGQYYEQYF. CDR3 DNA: TGCGCCAGCAGCTCGACCCTGGGACAGTACTACGAGCAGTACTTC. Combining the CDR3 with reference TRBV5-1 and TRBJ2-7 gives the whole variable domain KAGVTQTPRYLIKTRGQQVTLSCSPISGHRSVSWYQQTPGQGLQFLFEYFSETQRNKGNFPGRFSGRQFSNSRSEMNVSTLELGDSALYLCASSSTLGQYYEQYFGPGTRLTVT.

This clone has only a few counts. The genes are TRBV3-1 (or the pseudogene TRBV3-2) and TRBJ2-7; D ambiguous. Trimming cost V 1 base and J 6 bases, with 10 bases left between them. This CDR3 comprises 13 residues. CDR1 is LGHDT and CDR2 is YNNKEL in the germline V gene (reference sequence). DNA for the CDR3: TGTGCCAGCAGCCAAGCCGGTCCCGTCGAGCAGTACTTC. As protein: CASSQAGPVEQYF.

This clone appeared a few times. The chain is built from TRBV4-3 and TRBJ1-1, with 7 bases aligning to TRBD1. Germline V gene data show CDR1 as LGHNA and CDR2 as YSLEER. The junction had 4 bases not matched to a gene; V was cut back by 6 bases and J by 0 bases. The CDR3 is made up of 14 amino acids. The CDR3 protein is CASRRGQLNTEAFF. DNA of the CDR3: TGCGCCAGCAGACGGGGACAGCTGAACACTGAAGCTTTCTTT.

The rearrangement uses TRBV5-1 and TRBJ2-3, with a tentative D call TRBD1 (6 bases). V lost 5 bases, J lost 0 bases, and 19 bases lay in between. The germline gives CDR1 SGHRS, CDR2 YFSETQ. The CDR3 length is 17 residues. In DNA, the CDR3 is TGCGCCAGCAGAGGCGAGGCCAGGGGTTATAGCACAGATACGCAGTATTTT. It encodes CASRGEARGYSTDTQYF.

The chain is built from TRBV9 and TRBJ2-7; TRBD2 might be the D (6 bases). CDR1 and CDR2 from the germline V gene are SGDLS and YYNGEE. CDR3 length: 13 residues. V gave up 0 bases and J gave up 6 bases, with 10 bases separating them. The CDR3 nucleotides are TGTGCCAGCAGCGTAGTGGGAGGAGGCGAGCAGTACTTC. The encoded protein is CASSVVGGGEQYF.

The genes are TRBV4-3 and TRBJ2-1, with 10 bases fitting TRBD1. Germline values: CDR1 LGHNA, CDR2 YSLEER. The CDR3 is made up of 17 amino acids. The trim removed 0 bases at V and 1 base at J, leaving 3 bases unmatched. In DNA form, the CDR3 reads TGCGCCAGCAGCCAAGAGACAGGGGGCGCATCCTACAATGAGCAGTTCTTC. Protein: CASSQETGGASYNEQFF.

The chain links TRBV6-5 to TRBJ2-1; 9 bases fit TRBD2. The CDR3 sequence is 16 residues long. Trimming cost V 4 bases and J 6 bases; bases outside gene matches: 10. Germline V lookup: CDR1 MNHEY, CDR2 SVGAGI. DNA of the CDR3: TGTGCCAGCAGTTTCAATAGCGGGAGTTCTGGCAATGAGCAGTTCTTC. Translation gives CASSFNSGSSGNEQFF.

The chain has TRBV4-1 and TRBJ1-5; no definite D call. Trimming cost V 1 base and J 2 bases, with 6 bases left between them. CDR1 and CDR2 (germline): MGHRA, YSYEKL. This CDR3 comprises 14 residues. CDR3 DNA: TGCGCCAGCAGCCAAGTACGGGGCAATCAGCCCCAGCATTTT. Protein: CASSQVRGNQPQHF.

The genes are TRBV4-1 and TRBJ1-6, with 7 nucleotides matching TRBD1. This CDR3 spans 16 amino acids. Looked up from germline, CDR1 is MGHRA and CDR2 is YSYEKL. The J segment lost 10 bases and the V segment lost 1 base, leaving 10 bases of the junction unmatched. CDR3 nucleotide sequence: TGCGCCAGCAGCCAAGTACCCGACAGGGCTGGGTCACCCCTCCACTTT. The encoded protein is CASSQVPDRAGSPLHF.

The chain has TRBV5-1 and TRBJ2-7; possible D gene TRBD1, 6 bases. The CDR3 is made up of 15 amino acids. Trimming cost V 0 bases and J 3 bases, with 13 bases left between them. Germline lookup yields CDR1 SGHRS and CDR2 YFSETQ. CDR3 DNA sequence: TGCGCCAGCAGCTTGGCGACAGGAAGCGTCTACGAGCAGTACTTC. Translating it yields CASSLATGSVYEQYF.

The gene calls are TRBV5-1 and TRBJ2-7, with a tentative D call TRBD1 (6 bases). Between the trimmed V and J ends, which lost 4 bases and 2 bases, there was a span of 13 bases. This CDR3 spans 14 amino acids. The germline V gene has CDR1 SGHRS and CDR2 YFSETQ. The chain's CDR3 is CASSQGWDTYEQYF. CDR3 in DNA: TGCGCCAGCAGCCAAGGGTGGGACACCTACGAGCAGTACTTC.

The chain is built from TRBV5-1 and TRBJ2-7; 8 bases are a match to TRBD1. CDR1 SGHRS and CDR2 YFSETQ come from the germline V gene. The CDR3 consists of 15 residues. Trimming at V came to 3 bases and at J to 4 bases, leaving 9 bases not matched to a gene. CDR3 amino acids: CASSSGTGPLYEQYF. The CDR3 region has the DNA TGCGCCAGCAGCTCGGGGACAGGTCCCCTATACGAGCAGTACTTC.

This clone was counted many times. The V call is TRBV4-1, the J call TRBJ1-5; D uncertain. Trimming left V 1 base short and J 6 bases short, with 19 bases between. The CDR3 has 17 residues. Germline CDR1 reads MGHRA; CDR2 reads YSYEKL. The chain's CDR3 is CASSQVLGAGESQPQHF. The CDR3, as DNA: TGCGCCAGCAGCCAAGTCCTGGGAGCGGGTGAGAGTCAGCCCCAGCATTTT.